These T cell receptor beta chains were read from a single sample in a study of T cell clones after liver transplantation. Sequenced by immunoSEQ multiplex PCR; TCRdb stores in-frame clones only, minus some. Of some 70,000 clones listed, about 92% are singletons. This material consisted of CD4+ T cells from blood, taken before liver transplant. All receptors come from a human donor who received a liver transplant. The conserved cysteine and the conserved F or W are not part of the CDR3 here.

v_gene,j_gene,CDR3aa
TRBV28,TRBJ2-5,ASATVGGKETQY
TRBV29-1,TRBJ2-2,SVGTGGTGELF
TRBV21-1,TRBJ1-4,ASSGESGEKLF
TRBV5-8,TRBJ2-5,ASSAAGLAGSRETQY
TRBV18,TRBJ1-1,ASSPEGGWTTEAF
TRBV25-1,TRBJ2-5,ASSPPHGPQETQY
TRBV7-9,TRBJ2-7,ASSPQDYEQY
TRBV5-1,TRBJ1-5,ASSLGTGVSQPQH
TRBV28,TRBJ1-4,ASSLWGNEKLF
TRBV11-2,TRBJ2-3,ASSRTDTQY
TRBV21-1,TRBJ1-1,ARGTPNTEAF
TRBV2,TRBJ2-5,ASSGGEETQY
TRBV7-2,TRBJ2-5,ASSLRRRQETQY
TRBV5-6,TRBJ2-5,ASSQLRWQETQY
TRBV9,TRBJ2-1,ASSSQIGRDNEQF
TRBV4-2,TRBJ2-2,ASSQVLGDGELF
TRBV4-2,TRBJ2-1,ASSQAVLSNGNEQF
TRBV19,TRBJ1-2,ASKLDRSPNYGYT
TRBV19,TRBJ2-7,ASSRLAGSYEQY
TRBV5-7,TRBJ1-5,ASSLPIGQGNYSNQPQH
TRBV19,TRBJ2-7,ASSIRGPSYEQY
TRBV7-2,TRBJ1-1,ASSFSLMNTEAF
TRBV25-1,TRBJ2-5,ASINVGGETQY
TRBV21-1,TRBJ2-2,ASSPPGPGNTGELF
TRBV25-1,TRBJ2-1,ASSEFVAGAYNEQF
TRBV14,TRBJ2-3,ASSPMGHSSPDTQY
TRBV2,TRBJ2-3,ASSAILAGVSPDTQY
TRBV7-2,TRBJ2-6,ASSLDSSGANVLT
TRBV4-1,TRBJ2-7,ASSQDFSSVVYEQY
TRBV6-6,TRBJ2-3,ASKGVTDTQY
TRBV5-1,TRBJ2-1,ASSLDGRSYNEQF
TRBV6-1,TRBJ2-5,ASSDTGQVRETQY
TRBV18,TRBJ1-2,ASSPPGRAHGYT
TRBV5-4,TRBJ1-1,ASSLERLNTEAF
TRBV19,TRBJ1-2,ASSIGVNYGYT
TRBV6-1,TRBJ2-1,ASSDLGEEQF
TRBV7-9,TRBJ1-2,ASSPVGYGYT